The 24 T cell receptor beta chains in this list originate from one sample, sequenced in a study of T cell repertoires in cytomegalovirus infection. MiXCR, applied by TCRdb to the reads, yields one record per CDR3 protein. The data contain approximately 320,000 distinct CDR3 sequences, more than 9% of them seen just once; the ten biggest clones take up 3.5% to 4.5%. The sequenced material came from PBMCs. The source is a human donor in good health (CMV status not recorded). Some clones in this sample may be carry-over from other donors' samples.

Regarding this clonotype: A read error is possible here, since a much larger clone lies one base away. This chain's CDR3 is CGSAAGPATEAFF. The DNA of the CDR3 is TGCGGCAGCGCGGCAGGACCGGCCACTGAAGCTTTCTTT. The chain combines TRBV4-3 with TRBJ1-1; no clear D gene. The CDR3 consists of 13 residues. Germline V lookup: CDR1 LGHNA, CDR2 YSLEER.

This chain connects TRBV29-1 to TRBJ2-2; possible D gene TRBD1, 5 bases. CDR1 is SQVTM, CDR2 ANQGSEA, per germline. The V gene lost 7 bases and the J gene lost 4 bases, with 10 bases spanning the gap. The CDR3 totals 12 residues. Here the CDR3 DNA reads TGCAGCGCCTCGCAGGGCACCGGGGAGCTGTTTTTT. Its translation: CSASQGTGELFF.

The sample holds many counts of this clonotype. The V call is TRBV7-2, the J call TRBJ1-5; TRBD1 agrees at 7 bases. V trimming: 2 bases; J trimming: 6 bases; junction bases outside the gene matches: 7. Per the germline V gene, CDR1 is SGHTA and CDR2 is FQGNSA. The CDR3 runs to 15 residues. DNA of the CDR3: TGTGCCAGCAGCTTACAACAAGGGGGCGGTCAGCCCCAGCATTTT. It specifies CASSLQQGGGQPQHF.

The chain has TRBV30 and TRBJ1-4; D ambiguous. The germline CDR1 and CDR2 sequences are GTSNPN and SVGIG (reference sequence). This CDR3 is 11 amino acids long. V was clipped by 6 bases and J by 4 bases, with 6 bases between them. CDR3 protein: CACSFNEKLFF. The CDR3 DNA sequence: TGTGCCTGTAGCTTTAATGAAAAACTGTTTTTT. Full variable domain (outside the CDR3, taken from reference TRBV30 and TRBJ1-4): SQTIHQWPATLVQPVGSPLSLECTVEGTSNPNLYWYRQAAGRGLQLLFYSVGIGQISSEVPQNLSASRPQDRQFILSSKKLLLSDSGFYLCACSFNEKLFFGSGTQLSVL.

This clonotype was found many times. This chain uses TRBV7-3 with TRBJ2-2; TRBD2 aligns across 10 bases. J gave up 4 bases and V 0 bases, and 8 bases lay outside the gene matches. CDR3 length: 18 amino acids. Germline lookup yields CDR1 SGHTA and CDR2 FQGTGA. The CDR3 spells CASSLTALSGRGTGELFF. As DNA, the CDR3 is TGTGCCAGCAGCTTAACGGCTCTCAGCGGGAGGGGCACCGGGGAGCTGTTTTTT.

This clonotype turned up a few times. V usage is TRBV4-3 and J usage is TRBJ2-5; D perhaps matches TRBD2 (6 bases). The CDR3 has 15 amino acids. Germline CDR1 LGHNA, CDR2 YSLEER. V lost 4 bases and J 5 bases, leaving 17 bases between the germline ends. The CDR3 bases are TGCGCCAGCAGCCCGACCCGGGACTGGGGCGAGACCCAGTACTTC. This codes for CASSPTRDWGETQYF.

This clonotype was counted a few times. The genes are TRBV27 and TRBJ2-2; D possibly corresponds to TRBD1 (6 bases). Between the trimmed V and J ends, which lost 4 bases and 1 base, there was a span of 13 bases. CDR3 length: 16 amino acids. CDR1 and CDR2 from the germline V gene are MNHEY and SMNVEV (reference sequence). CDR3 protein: CASSSLPGQNTGELFF. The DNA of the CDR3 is TGTGCCAGCAGTTCGTTACCGGGACAGAACACCGGGGAGCTGTTTTTT.

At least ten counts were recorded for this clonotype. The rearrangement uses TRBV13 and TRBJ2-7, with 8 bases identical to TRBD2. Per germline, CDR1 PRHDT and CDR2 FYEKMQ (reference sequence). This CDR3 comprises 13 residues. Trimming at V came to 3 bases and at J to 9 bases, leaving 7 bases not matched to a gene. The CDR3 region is CASSLGTRGVQYF. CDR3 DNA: TGTGCCAGCAGCTTGGGGACTAGAGGGGTGCAGTACTTC.

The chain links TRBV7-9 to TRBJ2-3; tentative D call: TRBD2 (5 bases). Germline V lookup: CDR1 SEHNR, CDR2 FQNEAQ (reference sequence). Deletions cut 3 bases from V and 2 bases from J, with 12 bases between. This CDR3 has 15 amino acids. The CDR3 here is CASSLTEAVTDTQYF. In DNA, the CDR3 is TGTGCCAGCAGCTTGACGGAAGCGGTCACAGATACGCAGTATTTT. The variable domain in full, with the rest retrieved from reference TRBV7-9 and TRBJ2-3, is DTGVSQNPRHKITKRGQNVTFRCDPISEHNRLYWYRQTLGQGPEFLTYFQNEAQLEKSRLLSDRFSAERPKGSFSTLEIQRTEQGDSAMYLCASSLTEAVTDTQYFGPGTRLTVL.

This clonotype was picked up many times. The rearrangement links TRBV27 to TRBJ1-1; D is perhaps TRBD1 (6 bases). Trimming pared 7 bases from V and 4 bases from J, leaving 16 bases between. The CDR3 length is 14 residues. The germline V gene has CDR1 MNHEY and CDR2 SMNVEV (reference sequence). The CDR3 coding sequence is TGTGCCAGCACCGTCGACAGGTCCGGCACTGAAGCTTTCTTT. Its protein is CASTVDRSGTEAFF.

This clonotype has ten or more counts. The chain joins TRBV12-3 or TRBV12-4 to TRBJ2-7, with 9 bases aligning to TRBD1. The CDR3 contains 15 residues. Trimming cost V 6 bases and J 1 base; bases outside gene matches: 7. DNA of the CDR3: TGTGCCAGCAGCATTCGGACAGGGGCGTCCTACGAGCAGTACTTC. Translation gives CASSIRTGASYEQYF.

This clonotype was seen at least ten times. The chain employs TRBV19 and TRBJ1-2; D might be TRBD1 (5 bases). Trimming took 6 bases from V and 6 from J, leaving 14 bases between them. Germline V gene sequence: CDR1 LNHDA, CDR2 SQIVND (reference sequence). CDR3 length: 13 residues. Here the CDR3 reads CASRKQGMDGYTF. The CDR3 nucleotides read TGTGCCAGTAGAAAGCAGGGAATGGATGGCTACACCTTC. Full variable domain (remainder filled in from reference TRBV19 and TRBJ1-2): DGGITQSPKYLFRKEGQNVTLSCEQNLNHDAMYWYRQDPGQGLRLIYYSQIVNDFQKGDIAEGYSVSREKKESFPLTVTSAQKNPTAFYLCASRKQGMDGYTFGSGTRLTVV.

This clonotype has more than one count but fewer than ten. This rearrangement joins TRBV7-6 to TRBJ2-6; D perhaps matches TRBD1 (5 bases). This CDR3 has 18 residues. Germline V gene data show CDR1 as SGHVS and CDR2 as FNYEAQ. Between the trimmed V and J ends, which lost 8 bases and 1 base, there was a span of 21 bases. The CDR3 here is CASSFAQASGSGANVLTF. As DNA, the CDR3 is TGTGCCAGCTCCTTTGCACAGGCCTCTGGGTCTGGGGCCAACGTCCTGACTTTC.

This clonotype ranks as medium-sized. CDR3 in amino acids: CASSRGQGPNQPQHF. As DNA, the CDR3 is TGTGCCAGCAGTCGGGGACAGGGCCCAAATCAGCCCCAGCATTTT. V and J are TRBV7-2 and TRBJ1-5; 9 positions agree with TRBD1. V dropped 6 bases and J dropped 4; count of bases not matched to a gene: 7. The CDR3 has 15 amino acids. The germline CDR1 and CDR2 sequences are SGHTA and FQGNSA.

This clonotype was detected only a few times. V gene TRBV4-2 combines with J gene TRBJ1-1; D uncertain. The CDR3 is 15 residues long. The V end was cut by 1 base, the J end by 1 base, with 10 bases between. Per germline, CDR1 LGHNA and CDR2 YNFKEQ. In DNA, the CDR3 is TGTGCCAGCAGCCAAGTTCCTGGCGGGAACACTGAAGCTTTCTTT. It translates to CASSQVPGGNTEAFF.

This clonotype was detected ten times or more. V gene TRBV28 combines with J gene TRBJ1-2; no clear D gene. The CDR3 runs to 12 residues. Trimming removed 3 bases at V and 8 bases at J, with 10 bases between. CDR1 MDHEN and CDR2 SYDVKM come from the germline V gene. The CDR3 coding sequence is TGTGCCAGCAGTTTCCCCTTGGGGGGCTACACCTTC. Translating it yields CASSFPLGGYTF.

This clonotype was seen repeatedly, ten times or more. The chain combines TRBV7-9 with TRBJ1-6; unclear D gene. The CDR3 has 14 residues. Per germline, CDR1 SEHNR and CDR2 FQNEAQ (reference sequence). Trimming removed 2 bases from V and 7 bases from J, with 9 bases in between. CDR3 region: CASSLLVINSPLHF. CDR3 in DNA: TGTGCCAGCAGCTTACTGGTCATCAATTCACCCCTCCACTTT.

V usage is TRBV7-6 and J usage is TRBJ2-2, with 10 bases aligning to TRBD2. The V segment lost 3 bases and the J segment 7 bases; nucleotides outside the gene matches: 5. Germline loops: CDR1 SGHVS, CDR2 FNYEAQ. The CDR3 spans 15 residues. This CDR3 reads CASSFSGGSHGELFF. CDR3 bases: TGTGCCAGCAGCTTTAGCGGGGGGAGTCACGGGGAGCTGTTTTTT. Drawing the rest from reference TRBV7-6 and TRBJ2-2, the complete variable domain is GAGVSQSPRYKVTKRGQDVALRCDPISGHVSLYWYRQALGQGPEFLTYFNYEAQQDKSGLPNDRFSAERPEGSISTLTIQRTEQRDSAMYRCASSFSGGSHGELFFGEGSRLTVL.

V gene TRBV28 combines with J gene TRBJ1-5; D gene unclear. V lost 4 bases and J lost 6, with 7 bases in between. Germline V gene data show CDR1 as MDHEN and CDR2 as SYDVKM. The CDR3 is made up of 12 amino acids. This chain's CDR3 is CASSSTPQPQHF. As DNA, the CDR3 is TGTGCCAGCAGTTCAACCCCTCAGCCCCAGCATTTT. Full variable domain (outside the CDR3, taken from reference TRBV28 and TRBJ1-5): DVKVTQSSRYLVKRTGEKVFLECVQDMDHENMFWYRQDPGLGLRLIYFSYDVKMKEKGDIPEGYSVSREKKERFSLILESASTNQTSMYLCASSSTPQPQHFGDGTRLSIL.

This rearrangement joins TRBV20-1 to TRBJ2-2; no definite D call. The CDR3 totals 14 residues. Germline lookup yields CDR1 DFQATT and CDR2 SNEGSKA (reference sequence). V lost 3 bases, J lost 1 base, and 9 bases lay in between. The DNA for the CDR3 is TGCAGTGCTAGGGCTATGGGGAACACCGGGGAGCTGTTTTTT. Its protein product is CSARAMGNTGELFF.

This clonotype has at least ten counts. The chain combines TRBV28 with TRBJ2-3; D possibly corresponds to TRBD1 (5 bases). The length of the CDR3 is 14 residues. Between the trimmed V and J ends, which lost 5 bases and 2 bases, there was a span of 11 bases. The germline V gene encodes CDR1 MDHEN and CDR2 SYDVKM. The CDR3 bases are TGTGCCAGCAGTGGGCAGGGTCTCACAGATACGCAGTATTTT. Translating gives CASSGQGLTDTQYF.

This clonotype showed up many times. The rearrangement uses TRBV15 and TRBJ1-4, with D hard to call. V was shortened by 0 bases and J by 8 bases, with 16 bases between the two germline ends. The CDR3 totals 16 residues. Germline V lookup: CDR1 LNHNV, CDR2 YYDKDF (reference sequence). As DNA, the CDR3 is TGTGCCACCAGCAGAGATGGAGGCCCTTTCGGGGAAAAACTGTTTTTT. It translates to CATSRDGGPFGEKLFF. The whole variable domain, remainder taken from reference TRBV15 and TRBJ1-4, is DAMVIQNPRYQVTQFGKPVTLSCSQTLNHNVMYWYQQKSSQAPKLLFHYYDKDFNNEADTPDNFQSRRPNTSFCFLDIRSPGLGDTAMYLCATSRDGGPFGEKLFFGSGTQLSVL.

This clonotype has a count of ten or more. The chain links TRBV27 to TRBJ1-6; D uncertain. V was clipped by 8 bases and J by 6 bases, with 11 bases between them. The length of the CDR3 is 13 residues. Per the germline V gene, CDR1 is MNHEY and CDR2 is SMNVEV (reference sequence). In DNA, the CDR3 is TGTGCCAGCGGGAGTTTTCGTAATTCACCCCTCCACTTT. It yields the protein CASGSFRNSPLHF.

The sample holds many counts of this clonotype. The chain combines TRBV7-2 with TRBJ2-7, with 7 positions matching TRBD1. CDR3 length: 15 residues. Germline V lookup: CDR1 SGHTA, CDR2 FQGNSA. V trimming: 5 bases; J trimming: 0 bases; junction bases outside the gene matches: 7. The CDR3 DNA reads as TGTGCCAGCAGCCCCACCGGGACAGCCTCCTACGAGCAGTACTTC. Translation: CASSPTGTASYEQYF.